Listed below are T cell receptor beta chains from one sample, sequenced in a study of blood T cell repertoires in COVID-19. Sequenced by immunoSEQ multiplex PCR; TCRdb stores in-frame clones only, minus some. This table has 270,000 or so clones, about four fifths appearing once. Sequenced: peripheral blood. Source of these receptors: a woman between 45 and 60 years old who had recovered from COVID-19. Each CDR3 is given with its conserved first and last residue. The order of the fields is J gene, V gene, clone size, D gene, CDR3 DNA, CDR3 protein. D genes are given only for firm matches. The size entry is marked missing in some rows and otherwise reads once, few, many or a size class.

TRBJ2-1 TRBV29-1 . TRBD2 TGCAGCGTTCAAAGGAACGGGACTAGCGGTATTAATGAGCAGTTCTTC CSVQRNGTSGINEQFF
TRBJ2-5 TRBV4-1 . . TGCGCCAGCAGCCAAGAACGGTCGGACAGATCGGACTTC CASSQERSDRSDF
TRBJ2-5 TRBV2 . TRBD2 TGTGCCAGCAGAGGGACTAGCGGGGGTTTAGAGACCCAGTACTTC CASRGTSGGLETQYF
TRBJ2-6 TRBV30 . . TGTGCCTGGGATCCGACTAGGGTTTCTGGGGCCAACGTCCTGACTTTC CAWDPTRVSGANVLTF
TRBJ2-3 TRBV10-2 . . TGCGCCAGCCAAAGGTGGGGCGGGGGCACAGATACGCAGTATTTT CASQRWGGGTDTQYF
TRBJ1-1 TRBV12-3/TRBV12-4 . TRBD1 TGTGCCAGCAGGACCCACAGGGGCGTAGCTTTCTTT CASRTHRGVAFF
TRBJ1-4 TRBV10-3 . . TGTGCCATCAGTGAGTCGACAAAGGAAAAACTGTTTTTT CAISESTKEKLFF
TRBJ1-2 TRBV18 few . TGTGCCAGTCACACCGGCGACGACACTTTGGGCGGCTACACCTTC CASHTGDDTLGGYTF
TRBJ2-7 TRBV19 . . TGTGCCAGTAGCAGGGATCCCTCATCGTTCTACGAGCAGTACTTC CASSRDPSSFYEQYF
TRBJ2-7 TRBV19 . TRBD1 TGTGCCAGTAGTATAGGATCCAGGGGGCATTACGAGCAGTACTTC CASSIGSRGHYEQYF
TRBJ2-1 TRBV9 few . TGTGCCAGCGGACAGAGGGTAATGAATGAGCAGTTCTTC CASGQRVMNEQFF
TRBJ1-5 TRBV24-1 . . TGTGCCACCAGTGATGCCCGGGAAGGTCTGGATTTT CATSDAREGLDF
TRBJ2-5 TRBV3-1/TRBV3-2 . . TGTGCCAGCAGCCATGCAGGAGAGACCCAGTACTTC CASSHAGETQYF
TRBJ2-2 TRBV9 few . TGTGCCAGCAGCGTAGGGCCGAACACCGGGGAGCTGTTTTTT CASSVGPNTGELFF
TRBJ2-7 TRBV6-5 few . TGTGCCAGCACGGGGGGCGGGGATTCCTACGAGCAGTACTTC CASTGGGDSYEQYF
TRBJ2-5 TRBV10-2 . TRBD2 TGCGCCAGCAGTGAACCCACTAGCGGGGAACACTTCCGGGAGACCCAGTACTTC CASSEPTSGEHFRETQYF